The rows below give T cell receptor beta chains drawn from one sample of a study of blood T cell repertoires in COVID-19. The protocol was immunoSEQ multiplex PCR, while the TCRdb copy is restricted to in-frame clones and leaves out a portion. The sample yields 70,000 or so clones, approximately 90% seen once. Material for sequencing was peripheral blood. The receptors were gathered from a human donor in a cohort sampled during active COVID-19. Each CDR3 is given with its conserved first and last residue. D genes are given only for firm matches. Clone sizes are given selectively: once, few, many, or a class where the clone is expanded.

d_call	v_call	clone_size	j_call	cdr3_aa	cdr3_nt
NA	TRBV29-1	NA	TRBJ2-3	CSVDQGGTDTQYF	TGCAGCGTTGACCAGGGGGGTACAGATACGCAGTATTTT
TRBD2	TRBV18	NA	TRBJ2-1	CASSPLGGNYNEQFF	TGTGCCAGCTCACCACTCGGGGGGAACTACAATGAGCAGTTCTTC
NA	TRBV4-2	NA	TRBJ2-2	CASSQDSSGGVGELFF	TGTGCCAGCAGCCAAGATTCCAGCGGAGGGGTCGGGGAGCTGTTTTTT
NA	TRBV3-1/TRBV3-2	NA	TRBJ2-5	CASSQATPGETQYF	TGTGCCAGCAGCCAAGCGACCCCGGGAGAGACCCAGTACTTC
TRBD1	TRBV28	NA	TRBJ1-5	CASSPTGQGSQPQHF	TGTGCCAGCAGTCCGACCGGACAGGGAAGCCAGCCCCAGCATTTT
TRBD2	TRBV2	NA	TRBJ2-7	CASSEVGGSEQYF	TGTGCCAGCAGTGAAGTGGGAGGGAGCGAGCAGTACTTC
TRBD2	TRBV11-2	NA	TRBJ2-2	CASRWFPSGRNTGELFF	TGTGCCAGCAGGTGGTTTCCTAGCGGGAGGAACACCGGGGAGCTGTTTTTT
TRBD2	TRBV5-1	once	TRBJ2-3	CASSLAGGPTDTQYF	TGCGCCAGCAGCTTAGCGGGAGGACCCACAGATACGCAGTATTTT
TRBD1	TRBV5-1	NA	TRBJ2-1	CASSTRDRGLPEQFF	TGCGCCAGCAGCACCCGGGACAGGGGGTTACCCGAGCAGTTCTTC
NA	TRBV11-2	NA	TRBJ1-1	CASSLGRENTEAFF	TGTGCCAGCAGCTTGGGCAGGGAGAACACTGAAGCTTTCTTT
NA	TRBV5-8	NA	TRBJ1-6	CASSFQGRNNSPLHF	TGTGCCAGCAGCTTCCAGGGAAGGAATAATTCACCCCTCCACTTT
NA	TRBV3-1/TRBV3-2	NA	TRBJ1-1	CASSLEGGVTEAFF	TGTGCCAGCAGTCTCGAGGGTGGAGTGACTGAAGCTTTCTTT
TRBD2	TRBV27	NA	TRBJ2-1	CASSLLTSGSSYNEQFF	TGTGCCAGCAGTTTATTGACTAGCGGAAGCTCCTACAATGAGCAGTTCTTC
NA	TRBV6-4	NA	TRBJ2-1	CASSDDSRRSYNEQFF	TGTGCCAGCAGTGACGACTCTAGGAGGTCCTACAATGAGCAGTTCTTC
NA	TRBV25-1	NA	TRBJ2-6	CASSEFGSGANVLTF	TGTGCCAGCAGTGAATTCGGCTCTGGGGCCAACGTCCTGACTTTC
NA	TRBV5-1	NA	TRBJ2-4	CASSLERAKNIQYF	TGCGCCAGCAGCTTGGAGAGGGCCAAAAACATTCAGTACTTC
TRBD2	TRBV11-1	NA	TRBJ2-1	CASSPGLVPNEQFF	TGTGCCAGCAGCCCGGGACTAGTTCCGAATGAGCAGTTCTTC
TRBD2	TRBV11-3	NA	TRBJ2-1	CASSLEASGPYNEQFF	TGTGCCAGCAGCTTAGAAGCTAGCGGACCTTATAATGAGCAGTTCTTC
NA	TRBV6-5	NA	TRBJ2-5	CASRLAETQYF	TGTGCCAGCAGACTAGCAGAGACCCAGTACTTC
TRBD2	TRBV5-6	NA	TRBJ2-3	CASSWSGTSGTDTQYF	TGTGCCAGCAGCTGGTCCGGGACTAGCGGCACAGATACGCAGTATTTT
NA	TRBV19	NA	TRBJ2-2	CASSIELAHTGELFF	TGTGCCAGTAGTATAGAGCTAGCCCACACCGGGGAGCTGTTTTTT
TRBD1	TRBV14	NA	TRBJ2-7	CASSQEGQGYEQYF	TGTGCCAGCAGCCAAGAAGGACAGGGCTACGAGCAGTACTTC
NA	TRBV27	NA	TRBJ1-1	CASSSPTRAGDTEAFF	TGTGCCAGCAGTTCCCCAACAAGGGCGGGGGACACTGAAGCTTTCTTT
NA	TRBV3-1/TRBV3-2	NA	TRBJ1-1	CASSQDRPGAEAFF	TGTGCCAGCAGCCAAGATCGGCCAGGGGCTGAAGCTTTCTTT
TRBD1	TRBV10-3	NA	TRBJ2-2	CAISGQGAHTGELFF	TGTGCCATCAGTGGACAGGGGGCGCACACCGGGGAGCTGTTTTTT
TRBD2	TRBV6-5	NA	TRBJ2-3	CASRDYSTDTQYF	TGTGCCAGCCGGGACTACAGCACAGATACGCAGTATTTT
NA	TRBV6-2/TRBV6-3	NA	TRBJ1-5	CASSYGYSGGSNQPQHF	TGTGCCAGCAGTTACGGCTATTCGGGGGGTTCCAATCAGCCCCAGCATTTT
NA	TRBV27	NA	TRBJ2-3	CASSSRTYSTDTQYF	TGTGCCAGCAGTTCCAGGACATATAGCACAGATACGCAGTATTTT
TRBD2	TRBV24-1	NA	TRBJ2-5	CATAHTTSGGQETQYF	TGTGCCACCGCCCACACGACTAGCGGTGGTCAAGAGACCCAGTACTTC
NA	TRBV6-5	NA	TRBJ2-2	CASSSQGGGELFF	TGTGCCAGCAGTTCGCAGGGCGGCGGGGAGCTGTTTTTT